The 3 T cell receptor beta chains given below trace back to one sample, sequenced in a study of early T cells in non-severe SARS-CoV-2 infection. TCRdb recomputed calls from the 5' RACE reads with MiXCR, one row per CDR3 protein. The data contain about 40,000 distinct CDR3 sequences, roughly 6% of them singletons. The sample consisted of whole blood, taken at baseline. These TCRs come from an adult who was a healthcare worker with PCR-confirmed SARS-CoV-2 infection or an uninfected control (not recorded which).

This clonotype came up many times. The chain employs TRBV30 and TRBJ1-5; no firm D call. Trimming cost V 6 bases and J 0 bases, with 9 bases left between them. The CDR3 loop spans 13 amino acids. Germline values: CDR1 GTSNPN, CDR2 SVGIG (reference sequence). The CDR3 sequence: CACQGNSNQPQHF. The CDR3, as DNA: TGTGCCTGCCAAGGTAATAGCAATCAGCCCCAGCATTTT.

This chain uses TRBV7-2 with TRBJ2-3; D ambiguous. This CDR3 comprises 15 residues. V was cut by 3 bases and J by 2 bases, with 12 bases left in between. Looked up from germline, CDR1 is SGHTA and CDR2 is FQGNSA. DNA for the CDR3: TGTGCCAGCAGCTTCCGAGCCCTGGACACAGATACGCAGTATTTT. Translating it yields CASSFRALDTDTQYF.

This clonotype was observed at least ten times. This sequence joins TRBV7-2 and TRBJ2-7; tentatively, D is TRBD2 (6 bases). This CDR3 has 14 residues. The germline gives CDR1 SGHTA, CDR2 FQGNSA. The ends were cut back, 5 bases at V and 2 bases at J, with 13 bases in the middle. This chain's CDR3 is CASSPSGVPYEQYF. The DNA of the CDR3 is TGTGCCAGCAGCCCTTCGGGGGTGCCCTACGAGCAGTACTTC.